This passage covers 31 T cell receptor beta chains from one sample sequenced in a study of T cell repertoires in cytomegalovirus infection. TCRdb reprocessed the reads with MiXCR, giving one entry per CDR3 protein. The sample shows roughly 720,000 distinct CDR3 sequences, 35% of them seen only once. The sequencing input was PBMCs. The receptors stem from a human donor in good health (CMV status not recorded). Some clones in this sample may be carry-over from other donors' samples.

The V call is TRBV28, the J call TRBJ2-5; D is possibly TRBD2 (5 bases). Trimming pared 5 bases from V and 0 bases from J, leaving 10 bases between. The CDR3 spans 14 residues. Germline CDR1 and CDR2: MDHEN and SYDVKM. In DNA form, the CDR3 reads TGTGCCAGCAGTCTGCGGGCGAACCAAGAGACCCAGTACTTC. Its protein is CASSLRANQETQYF.

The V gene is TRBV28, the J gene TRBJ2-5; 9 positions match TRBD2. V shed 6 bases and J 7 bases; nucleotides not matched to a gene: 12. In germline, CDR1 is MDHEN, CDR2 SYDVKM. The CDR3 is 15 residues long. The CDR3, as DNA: TGTGCCAGCAGCCAGGGACTAGCCAGAGTGGGGACCCAGTACTTC. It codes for CASSQGLARVGTQYF.

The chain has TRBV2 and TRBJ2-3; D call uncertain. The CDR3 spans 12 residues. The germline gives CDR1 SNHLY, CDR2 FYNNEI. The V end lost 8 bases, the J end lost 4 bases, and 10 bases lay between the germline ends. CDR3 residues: CASAFTPDTQYF. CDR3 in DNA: TGTGCCAGCGCTTTCACCCCAGATACGCAGTATTTT.

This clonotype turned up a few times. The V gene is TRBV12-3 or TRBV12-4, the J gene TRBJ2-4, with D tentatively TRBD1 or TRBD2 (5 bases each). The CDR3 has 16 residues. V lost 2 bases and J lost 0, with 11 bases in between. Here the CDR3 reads CASSLSGTLAKNIQYF. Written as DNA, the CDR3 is TGTGCCAGCAGTTTATCAGGGACCCTAGCCAAAAACATTCAGTACTTC.

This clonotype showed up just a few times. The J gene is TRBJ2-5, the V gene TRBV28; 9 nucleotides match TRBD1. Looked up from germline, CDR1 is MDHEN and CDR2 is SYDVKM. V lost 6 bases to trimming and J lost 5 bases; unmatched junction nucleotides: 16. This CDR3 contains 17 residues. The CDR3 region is CASSTTTGTGLWETQYF. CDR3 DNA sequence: TGTGCCAGCAGCACGACAACCGGGACAGGGCTATGGGAGACCCAGTACTTC.

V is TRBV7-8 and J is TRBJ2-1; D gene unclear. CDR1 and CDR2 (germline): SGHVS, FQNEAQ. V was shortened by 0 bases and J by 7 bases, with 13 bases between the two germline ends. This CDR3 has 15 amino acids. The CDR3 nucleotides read TGTGCCAGCAGCTTAGCCCGCTCGGCTCTAAATGAGCAGTTCTTC. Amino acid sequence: CASSLARSALNEQFF.

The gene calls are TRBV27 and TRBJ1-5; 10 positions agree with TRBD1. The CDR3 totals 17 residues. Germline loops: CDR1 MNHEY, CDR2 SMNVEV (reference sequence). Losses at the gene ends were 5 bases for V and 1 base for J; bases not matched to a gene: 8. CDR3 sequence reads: CASSPRQGAVSNQPQHF. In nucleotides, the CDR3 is TGTGCCAGCAGTCCACGACAGGGGGCGGTGAGCAATCAGCCCCAGCATTTT.

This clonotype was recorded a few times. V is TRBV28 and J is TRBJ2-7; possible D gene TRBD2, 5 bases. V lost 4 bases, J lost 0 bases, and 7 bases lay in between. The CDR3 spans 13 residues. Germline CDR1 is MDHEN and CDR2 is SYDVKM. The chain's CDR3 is CASSYAGSYEQYF. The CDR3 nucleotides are TGTGCCAGCAGTTATGCGGGCTCCTACGAGCAGTACTTC.

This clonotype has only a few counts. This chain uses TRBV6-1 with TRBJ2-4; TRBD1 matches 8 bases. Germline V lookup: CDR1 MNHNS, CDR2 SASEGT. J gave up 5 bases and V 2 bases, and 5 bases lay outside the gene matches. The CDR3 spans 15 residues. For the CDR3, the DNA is TGTGCCAGCAGTGAAAGGAAGACAGGGGAAAACATTCAGTACTTC. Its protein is CASSERKTGENIQYF.

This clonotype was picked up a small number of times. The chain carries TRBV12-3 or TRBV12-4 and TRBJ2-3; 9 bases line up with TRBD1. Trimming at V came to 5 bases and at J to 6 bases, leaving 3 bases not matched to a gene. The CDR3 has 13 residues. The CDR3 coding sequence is TGTGCCAGCAGTGGCGGGACAGGGGATACGCAGTATTTT. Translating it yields CASSGGTGDTQYF.

The CDR3 reads CSARDRVHQPQHF. In DNA, the CDR3 is TGCAGTGCTAGGGACAGGGTCCATCAGCCCCAGCATTTT. V gene TRBV20-1 combines with J gene TRBJ1-5; TRBD1 matches at 8 bases. The germline CDR1 and CDR2 sequences are DFQATT and SNEGSKA (reference sequence). Unmatched junction bases numbered 3, after V lost 3 bases and J lost 5 bases. The CDR3 runs to 13 residues.

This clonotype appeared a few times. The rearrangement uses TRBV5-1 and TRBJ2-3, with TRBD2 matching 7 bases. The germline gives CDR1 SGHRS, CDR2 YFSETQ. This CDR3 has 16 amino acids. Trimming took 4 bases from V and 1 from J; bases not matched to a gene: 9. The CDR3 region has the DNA TGCGCCAGCAGCGTACCAGCGGGGCTTGGCACAGATACGCAGTATTTT. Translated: CASSVPAGLGTDTQYF. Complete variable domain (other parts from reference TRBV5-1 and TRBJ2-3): KAGVTQTPRYLIKTRGQQVTLSCSPISGHRSVSWYQQTPGQGLQFLFEYFSETQRNKGNFPGRFSGRQFSNSRSEMNVSTLELGDSALYLCASSVPAGLGTDTQYFGPGTRLTVL.

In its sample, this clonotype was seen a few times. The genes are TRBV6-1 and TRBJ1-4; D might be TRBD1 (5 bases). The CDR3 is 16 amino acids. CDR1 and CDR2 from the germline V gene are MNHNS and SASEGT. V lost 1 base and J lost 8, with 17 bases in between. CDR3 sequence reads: CASSEGGGPRQEKLFF. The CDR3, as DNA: TGTGCCAGCAGTGAAGGGGGCGGGCCAAGACAAGAAAAACTGTTTTTT.

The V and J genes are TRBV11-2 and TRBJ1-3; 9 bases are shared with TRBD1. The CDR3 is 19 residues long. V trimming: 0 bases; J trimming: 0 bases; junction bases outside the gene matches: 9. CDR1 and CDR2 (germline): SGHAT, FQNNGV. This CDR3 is CASSLDVGTGILSGNTIYF. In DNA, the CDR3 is TGTGCCAGCAGCTTAGATGTCGGGACAGGGATTCTCTCTGGAAACACCATATATTTT.

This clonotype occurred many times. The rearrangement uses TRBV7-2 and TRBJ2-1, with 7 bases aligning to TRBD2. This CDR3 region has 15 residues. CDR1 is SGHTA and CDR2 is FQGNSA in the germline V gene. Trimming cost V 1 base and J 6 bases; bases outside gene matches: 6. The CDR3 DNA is TGTGCCAGCAGCTTAGGGCTAGCGGCGGGCAATGAGCAGTTCTTC. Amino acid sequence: CASSLGLAAGNEQFF.

The CDR3 sequence: CASRQGLAYNEQFF. The CDR3, as DNA: TGTGCCAGTCGCCAGGGTCTCGCTTACAATGAGCAGTTCTTC. The rearrangement uses TRBV19 and TRBJ2-1, with D maybe TRBD1 (5 bases). The CDR3 consists of 14 residues. Trimming pared 8 bases from V and 4 bases from J, leaving 15 bases between. Germline values: CDR1 LNHDA, CDR2 SQIVND (reference sequence). Complete variable domain (other parts from reference TRBV19 and TRBJ2-1): DGGITQSPKYLFRKEGQNVTLSCEQNLNHDAMYWYRQDPGQGLRLIYYSQIVNDFQKGDIAEGYSVSREKKESFPLTVTSAQKNPTAFYLCASRQGLAYNEQFFGPGTRLTVL.

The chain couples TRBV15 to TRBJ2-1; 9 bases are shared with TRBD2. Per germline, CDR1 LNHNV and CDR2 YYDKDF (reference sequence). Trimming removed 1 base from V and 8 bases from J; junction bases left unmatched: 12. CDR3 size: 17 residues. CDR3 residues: CATSRGSSAGGRDEQFF. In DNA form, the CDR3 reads TGTGCCACCAGCAGAGGGTCCTCTGCGGGAGGGCGGGATGAGCAGTTCTTC.

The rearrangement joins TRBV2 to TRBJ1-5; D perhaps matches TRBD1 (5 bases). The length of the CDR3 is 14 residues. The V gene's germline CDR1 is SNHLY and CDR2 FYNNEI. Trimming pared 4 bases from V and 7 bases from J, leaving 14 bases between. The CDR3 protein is CASSATALAQPQHF. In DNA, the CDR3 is TGTGCCAGCAGTGCGACAGCTTTAGCCCAGCCCCAGCATTTT.

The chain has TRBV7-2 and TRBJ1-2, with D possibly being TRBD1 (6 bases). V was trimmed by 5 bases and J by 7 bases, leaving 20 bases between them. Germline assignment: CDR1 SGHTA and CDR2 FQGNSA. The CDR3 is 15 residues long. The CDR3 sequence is CASSPDFRGGSGYTF. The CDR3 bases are TGTGCCAGCAGCCCGGACTTCAGGGGCGGGAGTGGCTACACCTTC.

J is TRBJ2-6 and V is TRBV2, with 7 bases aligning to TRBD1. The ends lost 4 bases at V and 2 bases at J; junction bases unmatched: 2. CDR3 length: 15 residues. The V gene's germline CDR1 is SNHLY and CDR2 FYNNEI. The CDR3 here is CASSVDRAGANVLTF. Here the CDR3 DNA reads TGTGCCAGCAGTGTCGACAGGGCTGGGGCCAACGTCCTGACTTTC.

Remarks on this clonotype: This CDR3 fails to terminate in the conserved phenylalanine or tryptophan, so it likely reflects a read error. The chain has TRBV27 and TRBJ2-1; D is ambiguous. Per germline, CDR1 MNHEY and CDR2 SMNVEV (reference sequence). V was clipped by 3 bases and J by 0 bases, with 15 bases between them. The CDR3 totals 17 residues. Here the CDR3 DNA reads TGTGCCAGCAGTTTCCACCCGGCAAGGAGCTCCTACAATGAGCAGTTCCTC. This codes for CASSFHPARSSYNEQFL.

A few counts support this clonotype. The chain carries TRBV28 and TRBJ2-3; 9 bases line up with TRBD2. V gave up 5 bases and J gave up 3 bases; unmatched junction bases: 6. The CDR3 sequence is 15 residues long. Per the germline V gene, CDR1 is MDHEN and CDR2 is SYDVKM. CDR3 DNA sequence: TGTGCCAGCAGTCTCAGACTAGCGGTTACAGATACGCAGTATTTT. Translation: CASSLRLAVTDTQYF.

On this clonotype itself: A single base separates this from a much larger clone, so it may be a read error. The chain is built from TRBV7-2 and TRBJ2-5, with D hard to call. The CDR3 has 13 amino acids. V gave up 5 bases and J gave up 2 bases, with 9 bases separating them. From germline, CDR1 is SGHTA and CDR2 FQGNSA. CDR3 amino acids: CASSGSRQETQYF. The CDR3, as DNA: TGTGCCAGCAGCGGCTCCAGACAAGAGACCCAGTACTTC. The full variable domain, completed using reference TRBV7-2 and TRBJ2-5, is GAGVSQSPSNKVTEKGKDVELRCDPISGHTALYWYRQSLGQGLEFLIYFQGNSAPDKSGLPSDRFSAERTGGSVSTLTIQRTQQEDSAVYLCASSGSRQETQYFGPGTRLLVL.

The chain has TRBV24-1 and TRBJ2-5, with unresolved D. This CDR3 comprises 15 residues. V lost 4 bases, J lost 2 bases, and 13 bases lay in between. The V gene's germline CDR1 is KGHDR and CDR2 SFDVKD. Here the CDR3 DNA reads TGTGCCACCAGTGACCACACTCAAACTCAAGAGACCCAGTACTTC. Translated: CATSDHTQTQETQYF.

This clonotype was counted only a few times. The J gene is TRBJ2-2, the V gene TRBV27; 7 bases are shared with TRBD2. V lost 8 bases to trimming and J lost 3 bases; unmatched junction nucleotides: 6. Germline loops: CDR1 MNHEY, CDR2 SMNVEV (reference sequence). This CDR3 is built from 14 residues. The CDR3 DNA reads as TGTGCCAGCCAACGTGGGGGGGACACCGGGGAGCTGTTTTTT. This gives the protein CASQRGGDTGELFF.

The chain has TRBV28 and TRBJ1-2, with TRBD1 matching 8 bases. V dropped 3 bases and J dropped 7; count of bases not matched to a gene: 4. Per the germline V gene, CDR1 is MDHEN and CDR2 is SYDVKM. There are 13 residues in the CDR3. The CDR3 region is CASSFRDRSGYTF. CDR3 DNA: TGTGCCAGCAGTTTCCGGGACAGGTCTGGCTACACCTTC.

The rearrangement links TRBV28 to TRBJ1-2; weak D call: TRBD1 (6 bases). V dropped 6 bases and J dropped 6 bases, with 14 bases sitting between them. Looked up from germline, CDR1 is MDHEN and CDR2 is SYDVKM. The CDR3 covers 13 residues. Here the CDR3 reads CASRSGQWDGYTF. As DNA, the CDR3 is TGTGCCAGCAGGTCGGGACAATGGGATGGCTACACCTTC.

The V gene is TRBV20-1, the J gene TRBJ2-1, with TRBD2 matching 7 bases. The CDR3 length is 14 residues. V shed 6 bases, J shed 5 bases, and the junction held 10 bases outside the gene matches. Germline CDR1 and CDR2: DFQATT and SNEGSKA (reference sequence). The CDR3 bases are TGCAGTGCAGAGATGATGGGAGGGAACAATGAGCAGTTCTTC. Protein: CSAEMMGGNNEQFF.

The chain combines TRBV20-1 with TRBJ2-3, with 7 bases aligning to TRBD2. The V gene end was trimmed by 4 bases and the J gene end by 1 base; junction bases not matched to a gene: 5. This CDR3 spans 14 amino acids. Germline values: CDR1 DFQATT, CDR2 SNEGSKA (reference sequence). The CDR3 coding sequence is TGCAGTGCTACCCCCGCGGGAGGCACAGATACGCAGTATTTT. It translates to CSATPAGGTDTQYF.

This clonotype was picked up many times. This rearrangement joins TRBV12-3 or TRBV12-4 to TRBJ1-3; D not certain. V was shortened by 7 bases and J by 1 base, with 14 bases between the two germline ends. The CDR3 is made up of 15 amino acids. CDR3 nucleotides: TGTGCCAGCACCACTGCTACACCATCTGGAAACACCATATATTTT. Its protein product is CASTTATPSGNTIYF.

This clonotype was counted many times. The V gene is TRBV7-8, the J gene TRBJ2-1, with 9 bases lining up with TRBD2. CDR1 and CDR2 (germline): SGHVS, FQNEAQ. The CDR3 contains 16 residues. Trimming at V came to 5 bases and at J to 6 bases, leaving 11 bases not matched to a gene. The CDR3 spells CASSRGGRGGLNEQFF. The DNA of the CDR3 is TGTGCCAGCAGCCGCGGGGGGCGGGGGGGCCTCAATGAGCAGTTCTTC.